This TCR beta chain was identified during a study of response to subunit inactivated influenza vaccine (dated by TCRdb to 2017 to 2018). About the study as a whole: Deep quantitative profiling of the T cell receptor repertoire was used in the study to follow responses to a trivalent subunit inactivated influenza vaccine. What the study reported, not specific to this receptor: The authors proposed that each seasonal influenza vaccination may bring in only a limited number of new T cells.

This clonotype was picked up a small number of times. Its binding antigen is unknown. Base qualities are missing; no much larger clone stands one base away. Ends trimmed: V by 6 bases, J by 6 bases; bases unmatched to a gene: 14. From a lookup of the germline V gene (reference sequence), CDR1 and CDR2 are DFQATT and SNEGSKA. The CDR3 runs 16 residues from the cysteine to the phenylalanine. Only the CDR3 portion is preserved as DNA: 48 bases, with reading frame beginning at the first base. Library preparation used RT-PCR. This sample was sequenced with an Illumina HiSeq 2500. The public reads were reprocessed in TCRdb via fastp at Q25 and MiXCR, keeping in-frame beta chains. Every CDR3 protein is listed once, alongside the most common genes and DNA of its rows. In this sample the table shows more than 700,000 distinct CDR3 sequences, around 20% of which occur a single time. The ten most abundant clones make up roughly 10% of the sample.

The TCR originated in a man aged 45-65 years who received an inactivated influenza vaccine. Donor details come from another sample of the same person, matched by shared clones. The sequence is built from TRBV20-1 and TRBJ1-1, and TRBD1 matches 12 of the central bases. The sequenced sample was PBMCs from blood, obtained around 5 days after vaccination. At the DNA level, the sequence is TGCAGTGCCGTCGGGACAGGGGGCTTCATTCGGTCTGAAGCTTTCTTT. The resulting protein is CSAVGTGGFIRSEAFF.